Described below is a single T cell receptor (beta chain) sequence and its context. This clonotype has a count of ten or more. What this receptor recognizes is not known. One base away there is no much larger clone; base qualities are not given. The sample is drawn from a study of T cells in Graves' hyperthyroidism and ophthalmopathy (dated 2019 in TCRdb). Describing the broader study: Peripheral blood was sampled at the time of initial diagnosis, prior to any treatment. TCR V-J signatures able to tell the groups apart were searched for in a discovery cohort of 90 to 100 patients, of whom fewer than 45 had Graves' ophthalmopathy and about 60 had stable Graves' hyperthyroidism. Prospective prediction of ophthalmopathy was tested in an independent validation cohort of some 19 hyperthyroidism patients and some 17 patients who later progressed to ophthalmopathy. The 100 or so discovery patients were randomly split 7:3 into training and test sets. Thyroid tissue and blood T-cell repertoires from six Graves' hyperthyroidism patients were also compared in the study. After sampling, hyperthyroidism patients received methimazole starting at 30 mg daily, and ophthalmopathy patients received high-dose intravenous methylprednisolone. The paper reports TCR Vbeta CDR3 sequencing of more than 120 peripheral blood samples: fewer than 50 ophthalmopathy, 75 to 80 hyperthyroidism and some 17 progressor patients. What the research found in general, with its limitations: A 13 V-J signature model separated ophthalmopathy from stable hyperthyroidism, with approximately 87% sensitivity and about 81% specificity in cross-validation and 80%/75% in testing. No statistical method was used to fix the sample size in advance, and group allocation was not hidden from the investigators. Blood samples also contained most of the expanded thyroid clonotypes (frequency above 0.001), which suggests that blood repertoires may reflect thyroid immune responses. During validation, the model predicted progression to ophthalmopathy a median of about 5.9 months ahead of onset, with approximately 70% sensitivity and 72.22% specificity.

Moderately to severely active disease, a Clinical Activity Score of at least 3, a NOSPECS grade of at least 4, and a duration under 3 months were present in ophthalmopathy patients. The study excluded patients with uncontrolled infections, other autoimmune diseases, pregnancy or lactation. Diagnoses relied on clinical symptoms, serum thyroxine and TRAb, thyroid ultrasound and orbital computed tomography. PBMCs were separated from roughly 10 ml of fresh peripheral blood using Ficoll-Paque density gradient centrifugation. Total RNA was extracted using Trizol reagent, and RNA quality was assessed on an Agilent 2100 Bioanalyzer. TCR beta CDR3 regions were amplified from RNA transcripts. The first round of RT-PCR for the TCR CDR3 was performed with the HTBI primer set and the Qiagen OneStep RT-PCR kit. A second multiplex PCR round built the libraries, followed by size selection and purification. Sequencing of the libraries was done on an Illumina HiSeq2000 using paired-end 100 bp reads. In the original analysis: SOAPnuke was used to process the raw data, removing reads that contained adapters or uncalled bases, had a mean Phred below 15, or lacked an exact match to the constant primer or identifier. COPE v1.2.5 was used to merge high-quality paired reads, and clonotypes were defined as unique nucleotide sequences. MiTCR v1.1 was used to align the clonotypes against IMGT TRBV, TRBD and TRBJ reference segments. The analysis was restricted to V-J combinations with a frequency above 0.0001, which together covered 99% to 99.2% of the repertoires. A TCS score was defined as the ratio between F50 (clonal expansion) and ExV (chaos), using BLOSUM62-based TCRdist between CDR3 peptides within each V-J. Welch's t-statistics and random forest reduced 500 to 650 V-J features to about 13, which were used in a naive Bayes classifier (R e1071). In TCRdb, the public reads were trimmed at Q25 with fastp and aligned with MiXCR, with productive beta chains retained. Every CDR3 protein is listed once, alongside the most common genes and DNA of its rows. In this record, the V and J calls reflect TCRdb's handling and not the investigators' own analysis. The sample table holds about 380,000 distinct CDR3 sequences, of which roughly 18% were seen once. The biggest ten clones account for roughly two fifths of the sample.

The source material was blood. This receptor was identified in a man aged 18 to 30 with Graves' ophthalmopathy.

The nucleotide sequence reads as follows: TGTGCCAGCAGCCCGAGAACGGTCGGCTCCTATAATTCACCCCTCCACTTT. Protein translation: CASSPRTVGSYNSPLHF. The sequence links TRBV2 to TRBJ1-6; no D segment can be confidently identified. V loses 6 bases of germline sequence and J loses 0 bases, and the interval between the two ends is 15 bases. CDR1 and CDR2 are drawn from the germline V gene: SNHLY, FYNNEI. From cysteine to phenylalanine, the CDR3 is 17 amino acids long. Of all the DNA, just the CDR3 is kept, 51 bases in frame from base 1.